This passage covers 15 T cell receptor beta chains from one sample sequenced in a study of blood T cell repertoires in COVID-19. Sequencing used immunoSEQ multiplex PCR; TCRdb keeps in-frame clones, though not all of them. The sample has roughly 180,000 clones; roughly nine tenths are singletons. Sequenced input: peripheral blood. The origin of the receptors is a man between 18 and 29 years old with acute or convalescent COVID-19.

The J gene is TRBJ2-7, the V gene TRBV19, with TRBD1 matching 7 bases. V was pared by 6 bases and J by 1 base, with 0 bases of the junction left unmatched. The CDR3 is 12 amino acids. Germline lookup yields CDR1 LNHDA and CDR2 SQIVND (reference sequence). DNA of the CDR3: TGTGCCAGTAGGGGACAGTCCTACGAGCAGTACTTC. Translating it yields CASRGQSYEQYF. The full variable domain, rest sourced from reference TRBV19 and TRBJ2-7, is DGGITQSPKYLFRKEGQNVTLSCEQNLNHDAMYWYRQDPGQGLRLIYYSQIVNDFQKGDIAEGYSVSREKKESFPLTVTSAQKNPTAFYLCASRGQSYEQYFGPGTRLTVT.

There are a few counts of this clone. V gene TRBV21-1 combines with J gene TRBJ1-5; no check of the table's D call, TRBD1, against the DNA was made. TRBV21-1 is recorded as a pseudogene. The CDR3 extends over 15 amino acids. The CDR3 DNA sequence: TGTGCCAGCAGAGGGGACAAGAATAGCAATCAGCCCCAGCATTTT. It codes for CASRGDKNSNQPQHF.

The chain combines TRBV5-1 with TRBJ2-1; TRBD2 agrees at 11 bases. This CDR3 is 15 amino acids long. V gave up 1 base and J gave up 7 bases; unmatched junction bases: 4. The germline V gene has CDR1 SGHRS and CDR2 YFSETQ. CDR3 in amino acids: CASSLFSGGANEQFF. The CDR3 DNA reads TGCGCCAGCAGCTTGTTTAGCGGGGGGGCTAATGAGCAGTTCTTC. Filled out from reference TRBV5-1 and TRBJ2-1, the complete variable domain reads KAGVTQTPRYLIKTRGQQVTLSCSPISGHRSVSWYQQTPGQGLQFLFEYFSETQRNKGNFPGRFSGRQFSNSRSEMNVSTLELGDSALYLCASSLFSGGANEQFFGPGTRLTVL.

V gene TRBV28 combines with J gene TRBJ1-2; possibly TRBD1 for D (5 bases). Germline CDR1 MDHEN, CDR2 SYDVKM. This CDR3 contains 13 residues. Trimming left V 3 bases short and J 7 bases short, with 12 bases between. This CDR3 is CASSFGEGSGYTF. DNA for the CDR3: TGTGCCAGCAGTTTTGGGGAGGGGAGTGGCTACACCTTC.

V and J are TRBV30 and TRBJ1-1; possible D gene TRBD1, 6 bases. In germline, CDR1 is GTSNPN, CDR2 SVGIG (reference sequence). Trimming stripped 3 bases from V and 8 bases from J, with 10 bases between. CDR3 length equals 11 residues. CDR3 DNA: TGTGCCTGGAGCAGGGGTTGGGAAGCTTTCTTT. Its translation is CAWSRGWEAFF.

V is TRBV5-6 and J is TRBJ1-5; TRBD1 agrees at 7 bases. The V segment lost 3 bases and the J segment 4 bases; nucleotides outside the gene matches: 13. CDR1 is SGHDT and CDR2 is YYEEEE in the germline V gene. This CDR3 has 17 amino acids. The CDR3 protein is CASSSRTGTESNQPQHF. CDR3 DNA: TGTGCCAGCAGCTCCAGAACCGGGACAGAGTCAAATCAGCCCCAGCATTTT.

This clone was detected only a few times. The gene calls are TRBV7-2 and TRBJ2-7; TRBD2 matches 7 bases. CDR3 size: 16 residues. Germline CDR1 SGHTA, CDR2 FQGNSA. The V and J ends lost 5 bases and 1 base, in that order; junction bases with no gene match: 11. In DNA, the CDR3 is TGTGCCAGCAGCCCCTCCGGGGCTAGCGGATCCTACGAGCAGTACGTC. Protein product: CASSPSGASGSYEQYV.

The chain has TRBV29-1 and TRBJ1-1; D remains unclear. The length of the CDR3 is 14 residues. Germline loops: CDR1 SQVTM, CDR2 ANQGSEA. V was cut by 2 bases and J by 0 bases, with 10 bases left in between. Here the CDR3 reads CSVEHPGLNTEAFF. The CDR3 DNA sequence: TGCAGCGTTGAACACCCCGGGTTGAACACTGAAGCTTTCTTT.

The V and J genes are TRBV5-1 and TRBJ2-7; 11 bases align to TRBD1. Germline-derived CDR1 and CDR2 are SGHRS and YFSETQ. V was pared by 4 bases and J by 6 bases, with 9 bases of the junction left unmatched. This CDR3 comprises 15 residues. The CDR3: CASSPIVDRGREQYV. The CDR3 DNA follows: TGCGCCAGCAGCCCTATCGTGGACAGGGGGCGCGAGCAGTACGTC.

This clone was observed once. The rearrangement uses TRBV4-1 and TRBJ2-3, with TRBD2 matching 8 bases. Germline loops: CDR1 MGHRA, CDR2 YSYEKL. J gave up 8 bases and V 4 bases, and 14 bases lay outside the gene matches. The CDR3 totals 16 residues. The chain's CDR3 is CASSPGGDRRTGTQYF. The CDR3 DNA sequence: TGCGCCAGCAGCCCGGGGGGGGACCGTCGAACGGGTACGCAGTATTTT.

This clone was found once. The CDR3 region has the DNA TGTGCCAGCAGCTTTTATAGCGGGGGGGCCCTAGATACGCAGTATTTT. Protein sequence: CASSFYSGGALDTQYF. The genes are TRBV5-4 and TRBJ2-3, with 11 positions matching TRBD2. The CDR3 runs 16 residues. Looked up from germline, CDR1 is SGHNT and CDR2 is YYREEE (reference sequence). V shed 2 bases and J 5 bases; nucleotides not matched to a gene: 7.

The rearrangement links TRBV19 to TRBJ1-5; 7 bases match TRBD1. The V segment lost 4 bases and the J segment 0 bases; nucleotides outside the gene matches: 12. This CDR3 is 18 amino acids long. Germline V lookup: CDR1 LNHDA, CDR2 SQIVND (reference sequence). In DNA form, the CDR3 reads TGTGCCAGTAGTAAAGCTTCCCAGACAGGGAATAGCAATCAGCCCCAGCATTTT. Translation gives CASSKASQTGNSNQPQHF.

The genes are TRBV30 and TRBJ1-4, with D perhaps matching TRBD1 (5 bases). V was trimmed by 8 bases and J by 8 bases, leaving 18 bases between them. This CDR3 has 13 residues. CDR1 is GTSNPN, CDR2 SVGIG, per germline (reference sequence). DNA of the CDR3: TGTGCCGGGTGGGTTAAAGGGGCGGAAAAACTGTTTTTT. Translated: CAGWVKGAEKLFF. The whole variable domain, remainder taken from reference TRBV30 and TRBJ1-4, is SQTIHQWPATLVQPVGSPLSLECTVEGTSNPNLYWYRQAAGRGLQLLFYSVGIGQISSEVPQNLSASRPQDRQFILSSKKLLLSDSGFYLCAGWVKGAEKLFFGSGTQLSVL.

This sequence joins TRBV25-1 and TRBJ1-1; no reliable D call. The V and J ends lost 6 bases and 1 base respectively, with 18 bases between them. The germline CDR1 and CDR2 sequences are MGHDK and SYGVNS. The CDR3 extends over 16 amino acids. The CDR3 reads CASRALRGGGNTEAFF. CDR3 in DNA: TGTGCCAGCAGGGCTTTACGGGGTGGTGGGAACACTGAAGCTTTCTTT.

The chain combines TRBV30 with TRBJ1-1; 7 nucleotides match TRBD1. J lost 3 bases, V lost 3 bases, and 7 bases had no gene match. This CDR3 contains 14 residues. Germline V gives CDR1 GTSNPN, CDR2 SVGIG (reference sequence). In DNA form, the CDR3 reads TGTGCCTGGAGAACCAGGGGGGCAGACACTGAAGCTTTCTTT. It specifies CAWRTRGADTEAFF. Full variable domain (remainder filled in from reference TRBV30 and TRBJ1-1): SQTIHQWPATLVQPVGSPLSLECTVEGTSNPNLYWYRQAAGRGLQLLFYSVGIGQISSEVPQNLSASRPQDRQFILSSKKLLLSDSGFYLCAWRTRGADTEAFFGQGTRLTVV.